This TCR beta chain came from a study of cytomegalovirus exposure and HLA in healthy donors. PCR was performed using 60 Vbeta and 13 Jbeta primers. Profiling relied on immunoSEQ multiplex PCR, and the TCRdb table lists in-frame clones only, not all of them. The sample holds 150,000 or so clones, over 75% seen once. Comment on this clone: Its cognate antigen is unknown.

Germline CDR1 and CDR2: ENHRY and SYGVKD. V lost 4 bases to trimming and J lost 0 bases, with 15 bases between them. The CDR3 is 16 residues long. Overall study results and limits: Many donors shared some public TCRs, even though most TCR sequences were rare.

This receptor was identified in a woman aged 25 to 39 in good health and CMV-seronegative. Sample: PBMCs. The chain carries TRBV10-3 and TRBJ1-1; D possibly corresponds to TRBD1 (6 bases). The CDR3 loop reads CAISADPTGLNTEAFF. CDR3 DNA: TGTGCCATCAGTGCGGACCCGACAGGACTGAACACTGAAGCTTTCTTT.